A single sample is the source of the 20 T cell receptor beta chains below, sequenced in a study of blood T cell repertoires in COVID-19. The repertoire was sequenced with immunoSEQ multiplex PCR; TCRdb's copy has only in-frame clones and lacks some. The sample has roughly 150,000 clones; approximately 90% are singletons. Sequencing was performed on peripheral blood. The receptors originated from a woman between 40 and 50 years old with acute or convalescent COVID-19.

This chain uses TRBV4-2 with TRBJ1-4; D call uncertain. Trimming pared 7 bases from V and 5 bases from J, leaving 17 bases between. In germline, CDR1 is LGHNA, CDR2 YNFKEQ. The CDR3 runs 15 residues. The CDR3 is CASTREYTTNEKLFF. CDR3 DNA sequence: TGTGCCAGCACGCGCGAGTATACTACAAATGAAAAACTGTTTTTT.

V is TRBV2 and J is TRBJ2-3; no reliable D call. The CDR3 length is 13 residues. Per the germline V gene, CDR1 is SNHLY and CDR2 is FYNNEI. V was cut by 7 bases and J by 0 bases, with 8 bases left in between. The CDR3 protein is CASIITSTDTQYF. In nucleotides, the CDR3 is TGTGCCAGCATCATTACTAGCACAGATACGCAGTATTTT.

A few counts support this clone. The chain links TRBV7-6 to TRBJ2-6, with 7 bases matching TRBD1. Germline V lookup: CDR1 SGHVS, CDR2 FNYEAQ. This CDR3 has 17 amino acids. V trimming: 5 bases; J trimming: 0 bases; junction bases outside the gene matches: 7. The DNA for the CDR3 is TGTGCCAGCAGCCAGACTCCAGGGGGCTCTGGGGCCAACGTCCTGACTTTC. This codes for CASSQTPGGSGANVLTF.

The J gene is TRBJ2-5, the V gene TRBV2, with D tentatively TRBD1 (6 bases). The CDR3 runs to 16 residues. The V end lost 6 bases, the J end lost 5 bases, and 22 bases lay between the germline ends. CDR1 and CDR2 (germline): SNHLY, FYNNEI. CDR3 in amino acids: CASSEFQGTAGETQYF. In nucleotides, the CDR3 is TGTGCCAGCAGCGAATTTCAGGGGACCGCTGGGGAGACCCAGTACTTC.

This sequence joins TRBV6-5 and TRBJ2-6; 8 bases agree with TRBD1. The CDR3 loop spans 15 amino acids. The germline CDR1 and CDR2 sequences are MNHEY and SVGAGI. With 7 bases clipped from V and 2 bases from J, the junction kept 4 bases outside the gene matches. CDR3 sequence reads: CASMIQGAGANVLTF. The CDR3 coding sequence is TGTGCCAGCATGATACAGGGGGCTGGGGCCAACGTCCTGACTTTC.

V gene TRBV7-9 combines with J gene TRBJ2-7; D gene uncertain. V lost 2 bases and J 2 bases, leaving 7 bases between the germline ends. CDR1 is SEHNR and CDR2 is FQNEAQ in the germline V gene (reference sequence). The CDR3 length is 13 residues. CDR3 region: CASSLMSTYEQYF. CDR3 bases: TGTGCCAGCAGCTTAATGTCTACCTACGAGCAGTACTTC.

The V gene is TRBV7-2, the J gene TRBJ2-1; possibly TRBD2 for D (5 bases). The germline V gene encodes CDR1 SGHTA and CDR2 FQGNSA. V lost 5 bases to trimming and J lost 9 bases, with 8 bases between them. CDR3 length: 11 residues. Here the CDR3 DNA reads TGTGCCAGCAGCGTGGAGGCTGAGCAGTTCTTC. It translates to CASSVEAEQFF.

V gene TRBV5-8 combines with J gene TRBJ2-7; D gene ambiguous. The germline CDR1 and CDR2 sequences are SGHTS and YDEGEE. The CDR3 is 17 residues long. Trimming cost V 0 bases and J 0 bases, with 16 bases left between them. As DNA, the CDR3 is TGTGCCAGCAGCTTGGGTCCTTTTACCCCCAGCTCCTACGAGCAGTACTTC. This codes for CASSLGPFTPSSYEQYF.

This chain joins TRBV27 and TRBJ1-2, with D possibly matching TRBD1 (5 bases). Trimming cost V 2 bases and J 2 bases, with 9 bases left between them. CDR3 length equals 14 residues. CDR1 and CDR2 (germline): MNHEY, SMNVEV (reference sequence). DNA of the CDR3: TGTGCCAGCAGTTTACTACCAGGGAACTATGGCTACACCTTC. Translating gives CASSLLPGNYGYTF.

This chain links TRBV9 with TRBJ2-2; TRBD1 matches at 7 bases. Trimming removed 0 bases from V and 4 bases from J; junction bases left unmatched: 12. CDR1 is SGDLS and CDR2 is YYNGEE in the germline V gene. The CDR3 contains 18 residues. The CDR3 sequence is CASSVATPLTGFTGELFF. The CDR3 DNA follows: TGTGCCAGCAGCGTAGCCACCCCGTTGACAGGGTTCACCGGGGAGCTGTTTTTT.

The V and J genes are TRBV11-3 and TRBJ1-6; the D gene is possibly TRBD1 (5 bases). Trimming took off 1 base at V and 11 bases at J, with 12 bases between the two ends. Germline CDR1 is SGHNT and CDR2 is YENEEA. The CDR3 runs to 14 residues. The CDR3 DNA reads as TGTGCCAGCAGCTTAGGGGGCTCCACTACACCCCTCCACTTT. This sequence encodes CASSLGGSTTPLHF.

The chain combines TRBV11-2 with TRBJ2-4; no clear D gene. The germline V and J ends were trimmed by 1 base and 0 bases, with 10 bases remaining between them. The germline CDR1 and CDR2 sequences are SGHAT and FQNNGV. The CDR3 runs 16 residues. The CDR3 spells CASSLGQILAKNIQYF. CDR3 nucleotide sequence: TGTGCCAGCAGCTTAGGGCAGATCCTAGCCAAAAACATTCAGTACTTC.

This clone was counted a single time. The rearrangement joins TRBV15 to TRBJ2-1; 7 nucleotides align to TRBD1. Germline CDR1 is LNHNV and CDR2 is YYDKDF (reference sequence). This CDR3 spans 18 amino acids. J gave up 2 bases and V 1 base, and 11 bases lay outside the gene matches. The CDR3 DNA reads TGTGCCACCAGCAGAGTGGGGTACAGGGGATCCCCCTACAATGAGCAGTTCTTC. Residues: CATSRVGYRGSPYNEQFF. Based on the CDR3 plus reference TRBV15 and TRBJ2-1, the full variable domain is DAMVIQNPRYQVTQFGKPVTLSCSQTLNHNVMYWYQQKSSQAPKLLFHYYDKDFNNEADTPDNFQSRRPNTSFCFLDIRSPGLGDTAMYLCATSRVGYRGSPYNEQFFGPGTRLTVL.

This chain joins TRBV29-1 and TRBJ2-2, with TRBD2 as a possible D gene (7 bases). The CDR3 totals 14 residues. V was clipped by 4 bases and J by 3 bases, with 12 bases between them. Germline values: CDR1 SQVTM, CDR2 ANQGSEA. CDR3 amino acids: CSVGGGADTGELFF. CDR3 in DNA: TGCAGCGTTGGCGGGGGCGCTGACACCGGGGAGCTGTTTTTT.

The rearrangement joins TRBV7-9 to TRBJ2-7, with 8 bases fitting TRBD1. Trimming at V came to 4 bases and at J to 12 bases, leaving 14 bases not matched to a gene. Per the germline V gene, CDR1 is SEHNR and CDR2 is FQNEAQ (reference sequence). CDR3 size: 14 residues. The CDR3 DNA reads TGTGCCAGCAGCTCTACCTCCTGGACAGGGTCCCTGTACTTC. The encoded protein is CASSSTSWTGSLYF.

This clone has a handful of counts. The CDR3 DNA reads as TGTGCCAGCAGCCAAGCAGAGACTCCCGACCACCGGGAGCTGTTTTTT. This sequence encodes CASSQAETPDHRELFF. The gene calls are TRBV3-1 (or the pseudogene TRBV3-2) and TRBJ2-2; no firm D call. From germline, CDR1 is LGHDT and CDR2 YNNKEL (reference sequence). CDR3 length equals 16 residues. Trimming cost V 1 base and J 9 bases, with 18 bases left between them.

The chain links TRBV13 to TRBJ2-1, with 10 bases lining up with TRBD2. Unmatched junction bases numbered 9, after V lost 5 bases and J lost 5 bases. Germline V gene sequence: CDR1 PRHDT, CDR2 FYEKMQ (reference sequence). CDR3 length: 16 residues. The CDR3 sequence is CASSPIAGGNNNEQFF. The CDR3 DNA follows: TGTGCCAGCAGCCCCATAGCGGGGGGTAATAACAATGAGCAGTTCTTC.

This clone was recorded only once. The chain couples TRBV18 to TRBJ2-1; D uncertain. The CDR3 runs 15 residues. The V end was cut by 4 bases, the J end by 8 bases, with 18 bases between. Germline-derived CDR1 and CDR2 are KGHSH and LQKENI. CDR3 in amino acids: CASSLFQQPNYEQFF. CDR3 nucleotides: TGTGCCAGCTCACTCTTTCAACAGCCAAACTATGAGCAGTTCTTC. Together with reference TRBV18 and TRBJ2-1, the CDR3 gives the full variable domain: NAGVMQNPRHLVRRRGQEARLRCSPMKGHSHVYWYRQLPEEGLKFMVYLQKENIIDESGMPKERFSAEFPKEGPSILRIQQVVRGDSAAYFCASSLFQQPNYEQFFGPGTRLTVL.

This chain connects TRBV19 to TRBJ1-5; D is unresolved. This CDR3 is built from 13 residues. With 7 bases removed from V and 2 bases from J, the gap between germline ends came to 9 bases. Per the germline V gene, CDR1 is LNHDA and CDR2 is SQIVND (reference sequence). In DNA form, the CDR3 reads TGTGCCAGTACCCAGGTGGGCAATCAGCCCCAGCATTTT. Residues: CASTQVGNQPQHF.

This chain uses TRBV28 with TRBJ2-3; TRBD1 matches at 8 bases. V dropped 3 bases and J dropped 6; count of bases not matched to a gene: 17. Germline CDR1 is MDHEN and CDR2 is SYDVKM. This CDR3 has 18 amino acids. The CDR3, as DNA: TGTGCCAGCAGTTTGGACAGGGATCTTAGTCTGTCGGGTGATACGCAGTATTTT. Amino acids: CASSLDRDLSLSGDTQYF.